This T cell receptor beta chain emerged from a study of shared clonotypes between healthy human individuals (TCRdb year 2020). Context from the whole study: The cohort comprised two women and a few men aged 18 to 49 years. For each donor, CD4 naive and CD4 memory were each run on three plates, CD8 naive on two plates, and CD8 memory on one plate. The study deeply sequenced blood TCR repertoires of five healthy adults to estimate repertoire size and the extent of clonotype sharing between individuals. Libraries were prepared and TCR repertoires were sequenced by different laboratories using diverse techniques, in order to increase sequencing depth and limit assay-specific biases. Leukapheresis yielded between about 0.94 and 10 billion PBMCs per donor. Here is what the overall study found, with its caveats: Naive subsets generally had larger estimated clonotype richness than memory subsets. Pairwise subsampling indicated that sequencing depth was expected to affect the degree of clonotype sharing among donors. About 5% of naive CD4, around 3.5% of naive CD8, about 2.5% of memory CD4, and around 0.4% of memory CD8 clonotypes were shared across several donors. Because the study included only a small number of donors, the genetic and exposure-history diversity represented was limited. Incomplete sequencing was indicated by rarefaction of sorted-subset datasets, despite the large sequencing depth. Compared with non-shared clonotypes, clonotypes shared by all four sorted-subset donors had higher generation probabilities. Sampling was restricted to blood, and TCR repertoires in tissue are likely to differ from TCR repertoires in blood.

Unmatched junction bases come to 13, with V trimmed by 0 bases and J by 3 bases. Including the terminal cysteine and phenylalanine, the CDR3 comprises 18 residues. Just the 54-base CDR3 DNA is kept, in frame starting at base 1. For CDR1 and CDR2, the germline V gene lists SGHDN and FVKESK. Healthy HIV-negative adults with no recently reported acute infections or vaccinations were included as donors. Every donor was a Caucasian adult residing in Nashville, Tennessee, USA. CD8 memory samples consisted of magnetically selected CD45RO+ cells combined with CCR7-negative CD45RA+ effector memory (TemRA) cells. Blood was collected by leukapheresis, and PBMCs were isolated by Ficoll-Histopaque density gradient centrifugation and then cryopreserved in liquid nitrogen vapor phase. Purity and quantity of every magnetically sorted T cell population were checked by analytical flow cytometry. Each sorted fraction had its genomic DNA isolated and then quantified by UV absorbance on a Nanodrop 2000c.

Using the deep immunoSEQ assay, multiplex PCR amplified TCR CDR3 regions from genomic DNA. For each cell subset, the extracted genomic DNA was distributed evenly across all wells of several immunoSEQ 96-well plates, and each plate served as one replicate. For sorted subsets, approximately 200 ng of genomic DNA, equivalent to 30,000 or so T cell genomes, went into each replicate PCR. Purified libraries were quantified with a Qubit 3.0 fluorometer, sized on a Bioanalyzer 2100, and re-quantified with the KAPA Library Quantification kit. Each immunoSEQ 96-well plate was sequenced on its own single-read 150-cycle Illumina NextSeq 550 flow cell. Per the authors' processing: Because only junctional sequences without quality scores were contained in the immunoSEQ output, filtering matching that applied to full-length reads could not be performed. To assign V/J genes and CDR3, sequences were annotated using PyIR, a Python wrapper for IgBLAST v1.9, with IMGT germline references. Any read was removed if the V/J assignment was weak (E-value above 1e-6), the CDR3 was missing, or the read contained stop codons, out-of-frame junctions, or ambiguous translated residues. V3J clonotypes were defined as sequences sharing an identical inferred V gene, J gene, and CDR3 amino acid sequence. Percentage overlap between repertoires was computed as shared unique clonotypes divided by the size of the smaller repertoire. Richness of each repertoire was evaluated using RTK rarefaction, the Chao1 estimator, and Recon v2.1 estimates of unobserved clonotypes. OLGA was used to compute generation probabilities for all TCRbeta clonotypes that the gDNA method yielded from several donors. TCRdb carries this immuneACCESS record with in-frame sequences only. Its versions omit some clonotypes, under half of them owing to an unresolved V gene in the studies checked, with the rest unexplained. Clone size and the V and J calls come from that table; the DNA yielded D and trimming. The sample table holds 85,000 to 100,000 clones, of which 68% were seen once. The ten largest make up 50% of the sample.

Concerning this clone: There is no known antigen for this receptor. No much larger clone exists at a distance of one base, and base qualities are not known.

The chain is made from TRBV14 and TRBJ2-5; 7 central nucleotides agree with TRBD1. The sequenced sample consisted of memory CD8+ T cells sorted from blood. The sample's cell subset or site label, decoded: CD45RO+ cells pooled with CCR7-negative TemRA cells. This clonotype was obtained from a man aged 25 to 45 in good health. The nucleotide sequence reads TGTGCCAGCAGCCAAGATAGGCTCGGACAGGTCCACAAAGAGACCCAGTACTTC. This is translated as CASSQDRLGQVHKETQYF.